What follows is one TCR beta chain and its context. One end of the junction is discordant with germline, which a read error may explain. No cell sorting was done before RNA was extracted from the tissue. More than 3 cm separated this lung sample from the edge of the tumor. Germline CDR1 and CDR2: LGHNA and YNFKEQ. CDR3 size: 17 residues. The data derive from a study of tumor and adjacent non-tumor tissue in lung cancer. The library came from three nested PCR rounds adapted from ARM-PCR protocols. MiXCR, applied by TCRdb to the multiplex PCR reads, yields one record per CDR3 protein. The sample contains over 40,000 distinct CDR3 sequences, about 70% of which appear only once.

V is TRBV4-2 and J is TRBJ2-7; 7 bases map to TRBD2. What was sequenced was distant non-tumor lung tissue. This sequence was found in a woman aged 55 to 70 with non-small cell lung cancer. CDR3 DNA: TGTTCCAGCAGCCAACTCGATTTGGGGGAGGGTGGTTACGAGCAGTACTTC. Its protein is CSSSQLDLGEGGYEQYF.